A selection of T cell receptor beta chains follows, all from one sample in a study of T-cell memory formation after mild COVID-19. TCRdb reanalysed the 5' RACE reads using MiXCR and keeps one entry per CDR3 protein. Counted here are 35,000 to 50,000 distinct CDR3 sequences, nearly 9.5% occurring once; the ten biggest clones make up approximately 12%. Material: PBMCs or a T cell subset sorted from them (not recorded which). The origin of the receptors is an adult woman who had mild COVID-19 (a few samples of this study predate the infection). Cell type and time point are not known. CDR3s leave out the opening cysteine and the closing phenylalanine or tryptophan. Each record gives: V gene, clone size, J gene, CDR3 protein. Clone size is not always given. Where it is, it says once, few, many or a class for expanded clones.

TRBV5-6,few,TRBJ2-5,ASSAGVQETQY
TRBV5-6,-,TRBJ1-2,ASSLDGVGGYT
TRBV19,-,TRBJ2-6,ASRLSPGQGLSGANVLT
TRBV7-8,-,TRBJ1-5,ASSLGQNYQPQH
TRBV30,many,TRBJ2-6,AIGGVTYSGANVLT
TRBV5-5,-,TRBJ2-3,ASSQPSTDTQY
TRBV7-2,many,TRBJ2-1,ASTLRTVGVGNLYNEQF
TRBV7-2,many,TRBJ2-5,ASSPPWGEETQY
TRBV5-1,-,TRBJ1-4,ASSFRGVGATNEKLF
TRBV3-1,many,TRBJ2-5,ASSHLGRLKETQY
TRBV20-1,-,TRBJ1-1,SARDPGHGNTEAF
TRBV29-1,many,TRBJ1-2,SVEDLWGDGYT
TRBV20-1,few,TRBJ2-7,SASKLNRGLYEQY
TRBV15,many,TRBJ2-1,ATSRDGLANYHESF
TRBV20-1,-,TRBJ1-3,SARDHSGNTIY
TRBV5-1,-,TRBJ1-6,ASSMDSYNSPLH
TRBV27,-,TRBJ1-2,ASSPRTGTVGT
TRBV7-3,-,TRBJ2-1,ASSEGPREQF
TRBV5-1,many,TRBJ1-1,ASSLVSVPNTEAF
TRBV12-3/TRBV12-4,-,TRBJ2-1,ASGGDRLYNEQF
TRBV18,many,TRBJ1-2,ASSSGQTGT
TRBV20-1,-,TRBJ1-1,RGGNQGKETEAF
TRBV29-1,few,TRBJ2-7,SGGTNSYEQY
TRBV25-1,few,TRBJ2-3,ASSGGTGYTDTQY
TRBV29-1,many,TRBJ2-2,SVMGVTGELF
TRBV12-3/TRBV12-4,-,TRBJ2-7,ASGQWYGEQY
TRBV5-1,many,TRBJ2-6,ASSYARTGYSGANVLT
TRBV5-6,few,TRBJ1-2,ASSLGRYYGYT
TRBV12-3/TRBV12-4,few,TRBJ1-6,ASASRRGQGNSPLH
TRBV28,once,TRBJ2-1,ASNIQGNNEQF
TRBV20-1,-,TRBJ2-7,SAREGNKVYEQY
TRBV2,many,TRBJ2-4,ASSDRVAKNIQY
TRBV7-3,-,TRBJ2-1,ASSSTPSSGSLF
TRBV27,-,TRBJ2-1,ASRPLLIYNEQF
TRBV10-3,few,TRBJ2-7,AISEGQGEYEQY
TRBV11-3,-,TRBJ2-7,ASSPEGLGGEQY
TRBV10-3,few,TRBJ2-5,AIRDNNWGETQY
TRBV3-1,-,TRBJ2-3,ASSSIGLAGGRGTDTQY
TRBV5-1,many,TRBJ2-2,ASSLGGNTGELF
TRBV4-1,-,TRBJ1-2,ASSQEGQGRGGYT
TRBV30,few,TRBJ2-3,AWSGSLSTDTQY
TRBV5-1,few,TRBJ1-2,ASSSGLYGYT
TRBV10-3,-,TRBJ2-1,AISESPQGAGGGRNEQF
TRBV28,few,TRBJ2-5,ASSPFRGGQETQY